The clone carrying this T cell receptor (beta chain) was seen a single time. These data belong to a study of technical replicates of blood from a few donors. J was trimmed by 6 bases and V by 4 bases; bases with no gene match: 5. The CDR3 is 15 amino acids. Germline V gives CDR1 SNHLY, CDR2 FYNNEI. Profiled with immunoSEQ multiplex PCR; TCRdb holds only in-frame clones, not every one. The sample shows 65,000 to 85,000 clones, 85% to 95% of them seen only once. The material sequenced was T cells isolated from PBMCs. The chain has TRBV2 and TRBJ2-1; TRBD2 aligns across 11 bases. This TCR derives from a human donor in good health. CDR3 sequence: CASSVGTSGFNEQFF. In nucleotides, the CDR3 is TGTGCCAGCAGTGTGGGGACTAGCGGATTCAATGAGCAGTTCTTC.